The T cell receptor (beta chain) described here comes from a study of blood T cells in healthy people across ages. In germline, CDR1 is MDHEN, CDR2 SYDVKM. This CDR3 has 15 residues. V was clipped by 3 bases and J by 11 bases; unmatched bases: 11. Combining a sample-barcoded 5' primer with a J-beta primer mix, a second PCR ran for about 6 to 12 cycles. MiXCR was run by TCRdb on the 5' RACE reads, yielding one entry per CDR3 protein. This table has approximately 760,000 distinct CDR3 sequences, more than 20% appearing once. The data also belong to a second study, concerning T cells of mothers and their children.

V gene TRBV28 combines with J gene TRBJ1-1; 11 bases map to TRBD1. The receptor's source is a boy aged 10-17 years in good health. Sequencing used blood. In DNA, the CDR3 is TGTGCCAGCAGTTTTTCCCCAACGGGACAGGGGGACGCTTTCTTT. It yields the protein CASSFSPTGQGDAFF.